Following are 4 T cell receptor beta chains from one sample sequenced in a study of post-analysis software for immune sequencing data. Points from the study as a whole: TRBV5-6, TRBV5-1 and TRBV20-1 were among four to six TRBV segments more frequent in patients than controls.

Unique molecular identifiers were carried by the TCR beta cDNA libraries. Using its own MiXCR run on the PCR reads, TCRdb lists one record per CDR3 protein. Altogether 700,000 to 800,000 distinct CDR3 sequences are present, approximately 30% being singletons, with the ten largest covering more than 0.55%. Their specific antigens are unknown. Sequencing was carried out using blood. The source is a girl aged 5-17 years with multiple sclerosis.

The chain recombines TRBV20-1 with TRBJ1-5; no definite D call. Germline values: CDR1 DFQATT, CDR2 SNEGSKA (reference sequence). The CDR3 is made up of 13 amino acids. Trimming cost V 1 base and J 2 bases, with 6 bases left between them. CDR3 sequence reads: CSARGGGNQPQHF. DNA of the CDR3: TGCAGTGCTAGAGGCGGAGGCAATCAGCCCCAGCATTTT.

V gene TRBV24-1 combines with J gene TRBJ2-3; D possibly corresponds to TRBD1 (5 bases). Germline V gene lookup returns CDR1 KGHDR and CDR2 SFDVKD. This CDR3 contains 14 residues. The V end was cut by 5 bases, the J end by 7 bases, with 15 bases between. CDR3 nucleotide sequence: TGTGCCACCAGTGGCCCTGACAGTGTTAATACGCAGTATTTT. It codes for CATSGPDSVNTQYF.

The J gene is TRBJ2-7, the V gene TRBV5-1, with D hard to call. The J call could be wrong; TRBJ2-5 is a better fit for the DNA end. The germline V gene has CDR1 SGHRS and CDR2 YFSETQ. This CDR3 has 14 residues. The CDR3 DNA follows: TGCGCCAGCAGCAAGGCTCTGGGTTCGGAGACCCAGTACTTC. Encoded protein: CASSKALGSETQYF.

Turning to this clonotype: One end of the junction is discordant with germline, which a read error may explain. The rearrangement uses TRBV2 and TRBJ1-4; no reliable D call. The CDR3 has 14 amino acids. The germline gives CDR1 SNHLY, CDR2 FYNNEI. The CDR3 here is CASTTGRRNEKRFF. In DNA, the CDR3 is TGTGCCAGCACCACCGGACGCAGGAATGAAAAACGGTTTTTT. The complete variable domain, with remaining parts taken from reference TRBV2 and TRBJ1-4, reads EPEVTQTPSHQVTQMGQEVILRCVPISNHLYFYWYRQILGQKVEFLVSFYNNEISEKSEIFDDQFSVERPDGSNFTLKIRSTKLEDSAMYFCASTTGRRNEKRFFGSGTQLSVL.